A selection of T cell receptor beta chains follows, all from one sample in a study of shared clonotypes between healthy human individuals. TCRdb's table, derived via immunoSEQ multiplex PCR, lists solely in-frame clones and lacks some. The sample gives around 1.4 million clones, 98% of which show up once; under 0.45% is in the top ten. Sequencing was performed on naive CD4+ T cells sorted from blood. Receptors originate from a man aged 25-45 years in good health. Both conserved end residues are part of each CDR3. D genes are given only for firm matches. Size is omitted from some rows. Given values are once, few, many or a class for expanded clones.

size	V	D	J	CDR3	DNA
.	TRBV10-3	TRBD1	TRBJ1-1	CAIREQGMDTEAFF	TGTGCCATCAGGGAACAGGGGATGGACACTGAAGCTTTCTTT
.	TRBV19	TRBD1	TRBJ1-5	CASSPSPGQGYQPQHF	TGTGCCAGTAGTCCCTCCCCGGGACAGGGCTATCAGCCCCAGCATTTT
.	TRBV10-3	TRBD1	TRBJ1-2	CAISLDRESGYTF	TGTGCCATCAGTCTGGACAGGGAGAGTGGCTACACCTTC
.	TRBV5-1	.	TRBJ2-3	CASSLAGVRTDTQYF	TGCGCCAGCAGCTTGGCAGGGGTGCGAACAGATACGCAGTATTTT
.	TRBV5-4	.	TRBJ2-1	CASSEGLYNEQFF	TGTGCCAGCAGCGAGGGCCTTTACAATGAGCAGTTCTTC
.	TRBV5-1	.	TRBJ2-7	CASSLEWASSYEQYF	TGCGCCAGCAGCTTGGAATGGGCAAGCTCCTACGAGCAGTACTTC
.	TRBV28	.	TRBJ2-7	CASGLGNEQYF	TGTGCCAGCGGCCTCGGGAACGAGCAGTACTTC
.	TRBV11-2	.	TRBJ2-1	CASSTRDGASRNEQFF	TGTGCCAGCAGCACCCGGGATGGGGCTAGCCGCAATGAGCAGTTCTTC
once	TRBV7-2	TRBD1	TRBJ2-1	CASSAGSTGGHEQFF	TGTGCCAGCAGCGCAGGATCTACAGGGGGCCATGAGCAGTTCTTC
.	TRBV5-8	.	TRBJ2-2	CASSLIRAGELFF	TGTGCCAGCAGCCTGATAAGGGCCGGGGAGCTGTTTTTT
.	TRBV20-1	.	TRBJ1-1	CSARRRGEAFF	TGCAGTGCTAGGAGGCGTGGTGAAGCTTTCTTT
once	TRBV21-1	.	TRBJ2-7	CASPQAGFNEQYF	TGTGCCAGTCCGCAAGCGGGCTTCAACGAGCAGTACTTC
.	TRBV7-2	TRBD2	TRBJ2-1	CASSRRGVAGDTYNEQFF	TGTGCCAGCAGCCGCCGCGGAGTGGCGGGAGATACCTACAATGAGCAGTTCTTC
.	TRBV18	TRBD1	TRBJ2-4	CASSPLQGGENIQYF	TGTGCCAGCTCACCGCTACAGGGGGGCGAAAACATTCAGTACTTC
.	TRBV10-3	.	TRBJ2-5	CAISESGGNSETQYF	TGTGCCATCAGTGAGTCAGGGGGGAACTCGGAGACCCAGTACTTC
.	TRBV10-1	.	TRBJ2-3	CASSEEPSTDTQYF	TGCGCCAGCAGTGAAGAGCCTAGCACAGATACGCAGTATTTT
.	TRBV10-3	TRBD1	TRBJ2-6	CASRTGGGSGANVLTF	TGTGCCAGCCGGACAGGGGGAGGCTCTGGGGCCAACGTCCTGACTTTC
.	TRBV13	.	TRBJ2-7	CASSSTGAWGTYEQYF	TGTGCCAGCAGCTCCACGGGTGCATGGGGGACCTACGAGCAGTACTTC
.	TRBV28	TRBD2	TRBJ2-7	CASSLGLAGLPGQYF	TGTGCCAGCAGTTTGGGGCTAGCGGGGCTGCCTGGGCAGTACTTC
.	TRBV18	.	TRBJ1-3	CASSLTGPSVSGNTIYF	TGTGCCAGCTCACTGACGGGCCCATCCGTCTCTGGAAACACCATATATTTT
.	TRBV6-5	.	TRBJ2-1	CASSYLHEQFF	TGTGCCAGCAGTTACTTGCATGAGCAGTTCTTC
.	TRBV5-1	.	TRBJ2-7	CASSLGPGSEQYF	TGCGCCAGCAGCTTGGGACCCGGATCCGAGCAGTACTTC
.	TRBV5-4	.	TRBJ1-1	CASTPRQDTTEAFF	TGTGCCAGCACCCCCCGACAGGATACTACTGAAGCTTTCTTT
.	TRBV2	TRBD2	TRBJ2-3	CASSFRLASDTQYF	TGTGCCAGCAGCTTCAGACTAGCGTCAGATACGCAGTATTTT
.	TRBV19	.	TRBJ2-7	CASSIVGPGGLIYEQYF	TGTGCCAGTAGTATAGTGGGCCCCGGGGGGCTGATCTACGAGCAGTACTTC
.	TRBV14	.	TRBJ1-1	CASSQLVVVNTEAFF	TGTGCCAGCAGCCAACTCGTCGTTGTGAACACTGAAGCTTTCTTT
.	TRBV7-2	.	TRBJ2-2	CASSLSGVAGELFF	TGTGCCAGCAGCTTATCCGGGGTGGCCGGGGAGCTGTTTTTT
.	TRBV11-2	.	TRBJ1-2	CASSLAGSGRLNYGYTF	TGTGCCAGCAGCTTAGCGGGTTCCGGCAGGCTCAACTATGGCTACACCTTC
.	TRBV10-2	.	TRBJ1-5	CASSELQWFSNQPQHF	TGCGCCAGCAGTGAGTTACAGTGGTTTAGCAATCAGCCCCAGCATTTT
.	TRBV5-4	TRBD2	TRBJ2-1	CASSSFLAGANEQFF	TGTGCCAGCAGCTCATTCTTAGCGGGAGCAAATGAGCAGTTCTTC
.	TRBV4-1	TRBD2	TRBJ2-3	CASREREGRADTQYF	TGCGCCAGCAGAGAAAGGGAGGGCCGGGCAGATACGCAGTATTTT
.	TRBV27	TRBD2	TRBJ2-1	CASSRLAGFSYNEQFF	TGTGCCAGCAGTCGATTAGCGGGATTCTCCTACAATGAGCAGTTCTTC
.	TRBV28	.	TRBJ1-1	CASRTFGFGDTEAFF	TGTGCCAGCAGGACCTTCGGGTTTGGGGACACTGAAGCTTTCTTT
.	TRBV20-1	.	TRBJ1-3	CSASRLNTIYF	TGCAGTGCTTCCCGACTAAACACCATATATTTT
.	TRBV5-4	TRBD2	TRBJ2-5	CASSPALAGVPETQYF	TGTGCCAGCAGCCCGGCTCTAGCGGGAGTTCCAGAGACCCAGTACTTC
.	TRBV5-1	TRBD1	TRBJ2-2	CASRGQGTGELFF	TGCGCCAGCAGGGGACAGGGGACCGGGGAGCTGTTTTTT
.	TRBV14	.	TRBJ2-5	CASSLLRAWGGQETQYF	TGTGCCAGCAGCTTACTTAGGGCCTGGGGAGGCCAAGAGACCCAGTACTTC
.	TRBV19	.	TRBJ2-1	CASSEVGSKQFF	TGTGCCAGCTCGGAGGTGGGCTCCAAGCAGTTCTTC
.	TRBV27	TRBD2	TRBJ2-7	CASSFSSGRAFEQYF	TGTGCCAGCAGTTTCTCTAGCGGGAGGGCCTTCGAGCAGTACTTC
.	TRBV7-6	TRBD2	TRBJ2-3	CASRGTSGNTDTQYF	TGTGCCAGCAGAGGGACTAGCGGGAACACAGATACGCAGTATTTT
once	TRBV11-2	.	TRBJ2-5	CASSEGGTAKETQYF	TGTGCCAGCAGCGAAGGCGGGACAGCTAAAGAGACCCAGTACTTC
.	TRBV7-2	.	TRBJ2-7	CASSLETVDYEQYF	TGTGCCAGCAGCCTCGAGACAGTGGACTACGAGCAGTACTTC
.	TRBV6-1	.	TRBJ1-5	CASTTIRGTQPQHF	TGTGCCAGCACGACCATTAGGGGGACTCAGCCCCAGCATTTT
once	TRBV7-9	.	TRBJ1-6	CASGQNNSPLHF	TGTGCCAGCGGACAGAATAATTCACCCCTCCACTTT
.	TRBV5-1	TRBD1	TRBJ1-5	CASSSEGAPNQPQHF	TGCGCCAGCAGCTCGGAGGGGGCTCCCAATCAGCCCCAGCATTTT
.	TRBV18	TRBD1	TRBJ2-2	CASSPFRGPTGELFF	TGTGCCAGCTCACCGTTCAGGGGGCCCACCGGGGAGCTGTTTTTT
.	TRBV7-9	TRBD2	TRBJ2-7	CASSLATSGLRYEQYF	TGTGCCAGCAGCTTAGCGACTAGCGGGCTAAGATACGAGCAGTACTTC
.	TRBV28	.	TRBJ2-3	CASRDTPRADTQYF	TGTGCCAGCAGGGACACTCCAAGGGCAGATACGCAGTATTTT
.	TRBV2	.	TRBJ2-2	CASWLDTNTGELFF	TGTGCCTCCTGGCTCGACACGAACACCGGGGAGCTGTTTTTT
.	TRBV13	.	TRBJ2-7	CASSLFQVATPNYEQYF	TGTGCCAGCAGCTTATTTCAGGTCGCAACCCCCAACTACGAGCAGTACTTC
.	TRBV14	TRBD2	TRBJ2-5	CASSPWTSGIGQETQYF	TGTGCCAGCAGCCCCTGGACTAGCGGGATAGGACAAGAGACCCAGTACTTC
.	TRBV13	.	TRBJ1-2	CASSLGTQGGPNYGYTF	TGTGCCAGCAGCTTAGGAACACAGGGAGGGCCTAACTATGGCTACACCTTC
.	TRBV5-1	.	TRBJ2-7	CASSLARGYEQYF	TGCGCCAGCAGCTTGGCACGGGGCTACGAGCAGTACTTC
once	TRBV18	.	TRBJ2-1	CASSGLPPPGPRHEQFF	TGTGCCAGCTCGGGACTCCCCCCGCCCGGTCCCCGCCATGAGCAGTTCTTC